This is a list of T cell receptor beta chains from one sample in a study of cytomegalovirus exposure and HLA in healthy donors. Clones were read by immunoSEQ multiplex PCR, and TCRdb kept only the in-frame ones, dropping some. The sample holds around 190,000 clones; about 85% are singletons and the top ten take 16%. Material: PBMCs. All receptors come from a man between 18 and 29 years old in good health and CMV-seropositive. Both conserved end residues are part of each CDR3. Fields, in order: J gene, V gene, clone size, D gene, CDR3 DNA, CDR3 protein. D genes are given only for firm matches. Clone size is given for some rows only: seen once, a few or many times, or a class if the clone is expanded.

TRBJ2-1,TRBV7-2,NA,NA,TGTGCCAGCAGCGGGCAGCTCGCGGGGCTGCGATACAATGAGCAGTTCTTC,CASSGQLAGLRYNEQFF
TRBJ2-7,TRBV27,NA,NA,TGTGCCAGCAGTTTAAAACAGACCTACGAGCAGTACTTC,CASSLKQTYEQYF
TRBJ1-4,TRBV6-1,NA,NA,TGTGCCAGCAGTGAACGAGGGGGGGGTCGGGAAAAACTGTTTTTT,CASSERGGGREKLFF
TRBJ1-4,TRBV29-1,NA,TRBD1,TGCAGCGTTGAACCTCAGGGGGCTAATGAAAAACTGTTTTTT,CSVEPQGANEKLFF
TRBJ1-5,TRBV5-3,NA,NA,TGTGCCAGAAGCTTGAGTCTCGGGAGGATCGGCAATCAGCCCCAGCATTTT,CARSLSLGRIGNQPQHF
TRBJ2-1,TRBV7-8,NA,TRBD2,TGTGCCAGCAGCTTGGCAGCGGGAGGGTACAATGAGCAGTTCTTC,CASSLAAGGYNEQFF
TRBJ1-2,TRBV21-1,NA,NA,TGTGCCAGCACCAAACCAGGGGAAGGCTATGGCTACACCTTC,CASTKPGEGYGYTF
TRBJ2-3,TRBV5-1,NA,TRBD2,TGCGCCAGCAGCCCCAAGCCGGGGGGGGGTGTTTCGGATACGCAGTATTTT,CASSPKPGGGVSDTQYF
TRBJ1-2,TRBV5-1,once,TRBD1,TGCGCCAGCAGCCCGGGACAGATTGAACTTTATGGCTACACCTTC,CASSPGQIELYGYTF
TRBJ2-7,TRBV5-1,NA,NA,TGCGCCAGCAGCCTGAGTCCGATTTTAACTGCGGTACCCACCTACGAGCAGTACTTC,CASSLSPILTAVPTYEQYF
TRBJ1-1,TRBV5-1,NA,TRBD1,TGCGCCAGCAGCACGGACAGGGAGACTGAAGCTTTCTTT,CASSTDRETEAFF
TRBJ1-5,TRBV2,few,TRBD1,TGTGCCAGCAGTGGGGGACAGACGAATCAGCCCCAGCATTTT,CASSGGQTNQPQHF
TRBJ2-7,TRBV4-1,NA,NA,TGCGCCAGCAGCCAAGATGGGGGCCTTAGCTCCTACGAGCAGTACTTC,CASSQDGGLSSYEQYF
TRBJ2-3,TRBV7-8,NA,NA,TGTGCCAGCAGCTTAGAAGGAGGTCTAGGCACAGATACGCAGTATTTT,CASSLEGGLGTDTQYF
TRBJ1-2,TRBV13,NA,NA,TGTGCCAGCAGCTCCAGCCGGGTCTATGGCTACACCTTC,CASSSSRVYGYTF
TRBJ2-1,TRBV18,NA,NA,TGTGCCAGCTCACCCTCGGACGGGACCTACAATGAGCAGTTCTTC,CASSPSDGTYNEQFF
TRBJ2-5,TRBV5-1,NA,NA,TGCGCCAGCAGTTTGGCGGAGACCCAGTACTTC,CASSLAETQYF
TRBJ1-1,TRBV7-8,few,TRBD1,TGTGCCAGCAGCTCTCAGGGGGCCGACACTGAAGCTTTCTTT,CASSSQGADTEAFF